This T cell receptor beta chain was sequenced for a study of cytomegalovirus exposure and HLA in healthy donors. Looking at the study overall: Sequencing of around 200 million T cells in an earlier analysis found some 100 million unique TCR beta sequences.

Findings of the study overall: In a later analysis, at a false discovery rate of 0.05, 15,000 to 20,000 TCR beta sequences were associated with HLA alleles.

Of note for this clone: Its target is unknown.

Healthy bone marrow donors formed the donor group. PCR employed 60 Vbeta and 13 Jbeta primers. The protocol was immunoSEQ multiplex PCR, while the TCRdb copy is restricted to in-frame clones and leaves out a portion. The sample lists more than 140,000 clones, 64% seen once, with about 2.9% in the top ten. This clonotype originated in a woman in her twenties or thirties in good health and CMV-seropositive. The sequencing input was PBMCs.

Here the CDR3 DNA reads TGTGCCAGCAGTTACGGAACAGGAGTCAACACTGAAGCTTTCTTT. It yields the protein CASSYGTGVNTEAFF. V is TRBV6-5 and J is TRBJ1-1, with TRBD1 as a possible D gene (5 bases). The CDR3 has 15 residues. V lost 2 bases and J lost 2, with 12 bases in between. CDR1 and CDR2 (germline): MNHEY, SVGAGI.